This TCR beta chain was captured in a study of shared T cell receptors in the human thymus. Trimming left V 5 bases short and J 5 bases short, with 12 bases between. This CDR3 has 13 amino acids. CDR1 is MNHEY, CDR2 SMNVEV, per germline (reference sequence). Sequencing used immunoSEQ multiplex PCR; TCRdb keeps in-frame clones, though not all of them. The table shows about 400,000 clones, with 95% occurring only once. The sample was thymocytes. This sequence originates from a human donor. The chain has TRBV27 and TRBJ2-5; perhaps TRBD2 as D (6 bases). Written as DNA, the CDR3 is TGTGCCAGCAGTCCCGCAGGGAGGGAGACCCAGTACTTC. Protein sequence: CASSPAGRETQYF.